These 8 T cell receptor beta chains were all obtained from the same sample, sequenced in a study of CD8 T cells in Susac syndrome. A quantity of about 0.5 to 1 ug RNA underwent reverse transcription using random hexamers. MiXCR, applied by TCRdb to the immunoSEQ multiplex PCR reads, yields one record per CDR3 protein. The data contain roughly 120,000 distinct CDR3 sequences, roughly 93% of them singletons. The sequenced sample was CD8+ T cells from PBMCs. These receptors originate from a human donor with multiple sclerosis.

The rearrangement joins TRBV19 to TRBJ1-1, with D perhaps matching TRBD1 (6 bases). Between the trimmed V and J ends, which lost 0 bases and 4 bases, there was a span of 9 bases. Per germline, CDR1 LNHDA and CDR2 SQIVND (reference sequence). The CDR3 runs 14 residues. The CDR3 DNA reads as TGTGCCAGTAGTATAGAACAGGGAGTCACTGAAGCTTTCTTT. Translation: CASSIEQGVTEAFF.

The chain joins TRBV7-6 to TRBJ2-3, with 13 bases lining up with TRBD2. Trimming removed 5 bases from V and 6 bases from J; junction bases left unmatched: 11. From germline, CDR1 is SGHVS and CDR2 FNYEAQ. The CDR3 length is 17 residues. This chain's CDR3 is CASSLNPGTSGVDTQYF. CDR3 DNA sequence: TGTGCCAGCAGCCTCAATCCCGGGACTAGCGGGGTCGATACGCAGTATTTT.

The chain couples TRBV28 to TRBJ1-3, with D perhaps matching TRBD1 (6 bases). The germline V and J ends were trimmed by 2 bases and 0 bases, with 11 bases remaining between them. Germline CDR1 and CDR2: MDHEN and SYDVKM. This CDR3 comprises 16 residues. The chain's CDR3 is CASSLGGQHSGNTIYF. The CDR3 bases are TGTGCCAGCAGTTTAGGAGGACAGCACTCTGGAAACACCATATATTTT.

The V and J genes are TRBV5-1 and TRBJ2-7, with 8 bases lining up with TRBD1. Trimming cost V 5 bases and J 4 bases; bases outside gene matches: 8. CDR3 size: 14 residues. Germline loops: CDR1 SGHRS, CDR2 YFSETQ. The DNA for the CDR3 is TGCGCCAGCAGTAAGGACAGGGTATATTACGAGCAGTACTTC. It yields the protein CASSKDRVYYEQYF.

V and J are TRBV27 and TRBJ2-5; TRBD1 matches 7 bases. V trimming: 5 bases; J trimming: 5 bases; junction bases outside the gene matches: 5. The CDR3 consists of 13 residues. Germline CDR1 and CDR2: MNHEY and SMNVEV (reference sequence). The CDR3 region is CASSTGVRETQYF. In DNA, the CDR3 is TGTGCCAGCAGTACAGGGGTCCGGGAGACCCAGTACTTC.

This chain connects TRBV7-9 to TRBJ2-5, with D unclear. This CDR3 region has 14 residues. Germline V gene sequence: CDR1 SEHNR, CDR2 FQNEAQ (reference sequence). The V and J ends lost 3 bases and 5 bases respectively, with 13 bases between them. CDR3 amino acids: CASSFPGQLETQYF. CDR3 in DNA: TGTGCCAGCAGCTTTCCGGGCCAGTTGGAGACCCAGTACTTC.

This sequence joins TRBV20-1 and TRBJ2-2; D tentatively fits TRBD1 or TRBD2 (5 bases each). Trimming removed 4 bases at V and 8 bases at J, with 11 bases between. In germline, CDR1 is DFQATT, CDR2 SNEGSKA (reference sequence). The CDR3 is made up of 12 amino acids. The CDR3 spells CSANEGMGELFF. CDR3 in DNA: TGCAGTGCTAATGAGGGGATGGGGGAGCTGTTTTTT.

The chain has TRBV7-8 and TRBJ1-2; D uncertain. The V end lost 5 bases, the J end lost 5 bases, and 12 bases lay between the germline ends. The CDR3 extends over 13 amino acids. CDR1 is SGHVS, CDR2 FQNEAQ, per germline. In DNA form, the CDR3 reads TGTGCCAGCAGCACAGCTGGCCTTTATGGCTACACCTTC. It is translated as CASSTAGLYGYTF.